The clone carrying this T cell receptor (beta chain) was recorded a few times. These data belong to a study of blood T cell repertoires in COVID-19. Study overall: Sample material is recorded as cDNA or gDNA derived from T cells, B-cell-depleted T cells, or PBMCs.

Trimming cost V 7 bases and J 0 bases, with 15 bases left between them. Germline CDR1 reads LGHNA; CDR2 reads YNFKEQ. The CDR3 extends over 16 amino acids. In the original workflow: Using reference gene primer amplification, nucleated cell counts were estimated. Method: immunoSEQ multiplex PCR; TCRdb's copy keeps in-frame clones and lacks some. V, J and clone size derive from that table, while D and trimming were established from the DNA sequence. In the table there are roughly 520,000 clones, approximately 88% of which are singletons. The V call is TRBV4-2, the J call TRBJ1-4; possibly TRBD1 for D (5 bases). The sample taken for sequencing was PBMCs or T cells enriched from blood (not recorded which). The clonotype comes from a middle-aged woman who had recovered from COVID-19. The CDR3 nucleotides are TGTGCCAGCACCAATCAGGGTTCGGCAACTAATGAAAAACTGTTTTTT. Translating gives CASTNQGSATNEKLFF.